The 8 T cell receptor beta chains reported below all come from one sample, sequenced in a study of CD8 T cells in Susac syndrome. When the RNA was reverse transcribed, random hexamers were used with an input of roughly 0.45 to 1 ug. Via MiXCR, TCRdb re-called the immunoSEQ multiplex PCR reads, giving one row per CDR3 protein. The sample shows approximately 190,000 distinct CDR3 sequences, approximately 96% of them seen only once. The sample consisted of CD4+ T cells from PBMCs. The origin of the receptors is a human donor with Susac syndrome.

The CDR3 sequence: CAWSAHWDTQYF. The CDR3 DNA reads as TGTGCCTGGAGTGCGCACTGGGATACGCAGTATTTT. The chain combines TRBV30 with TRBJ2-3; D not resolved. The CDR3 covers 12 residues. V was cut by 1 base and J by 6 bases, with 8 bases left in between. The V gene's germline CDR1 is GTSNPN and CDR2 SVGIG (reference sequence). The entire variable domain, with the rest obtained from reference TRBV30 and TRBJ2-3, is as follows: SQTIHQWPATLVQPVGSPLSLECTVEGTSNPNLYWYRQAAGRGLQLLFYSVGIGQISSEVPQNLSASRPQDRQFILSSKKLLLSDSGFYLCAWSAHWDTQYFGPGTRLTVL.

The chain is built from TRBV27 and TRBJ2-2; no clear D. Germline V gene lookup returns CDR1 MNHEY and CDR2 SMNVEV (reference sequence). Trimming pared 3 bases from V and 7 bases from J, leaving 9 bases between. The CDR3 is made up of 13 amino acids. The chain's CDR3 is CASSFLNGGELFF. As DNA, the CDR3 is TGTGCCAGCAGTTTTCTCAATGGCGGGGAGCTGTTTTTT.

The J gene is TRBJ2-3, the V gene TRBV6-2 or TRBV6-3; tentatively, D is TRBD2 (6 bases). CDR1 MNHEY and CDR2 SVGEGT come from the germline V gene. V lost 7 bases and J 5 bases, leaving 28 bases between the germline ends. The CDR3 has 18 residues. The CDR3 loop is CASTSGEKAGPLIDTQYF. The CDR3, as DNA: TGTGCCAGCACCTCTGGAGAGAAAGCGGGCCCTTTAATAGATACGCAGTATTTT.

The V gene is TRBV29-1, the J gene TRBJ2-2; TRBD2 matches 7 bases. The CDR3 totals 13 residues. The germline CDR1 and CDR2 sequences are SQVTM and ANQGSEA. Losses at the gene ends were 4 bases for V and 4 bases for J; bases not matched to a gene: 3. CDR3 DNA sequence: TGCAGCGTTGCGGGGGGAGGCACCGGGGAGCTGTTTTTT. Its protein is CSVAGGGTGELFF.

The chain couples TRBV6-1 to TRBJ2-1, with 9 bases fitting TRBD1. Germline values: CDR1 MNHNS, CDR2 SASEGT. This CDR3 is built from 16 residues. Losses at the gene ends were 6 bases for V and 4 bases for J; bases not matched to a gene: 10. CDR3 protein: CASRTTGTGLYNEQFF. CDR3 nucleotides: TGTGCCAGCAGGACTACCGGGACAGGGTTATACAATGAGCAGTTCTTC.

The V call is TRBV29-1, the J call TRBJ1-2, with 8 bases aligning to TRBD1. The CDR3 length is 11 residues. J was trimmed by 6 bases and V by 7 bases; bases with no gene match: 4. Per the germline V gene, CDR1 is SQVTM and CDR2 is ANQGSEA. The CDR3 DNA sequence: TGCAGCGCCTGGACAGGGAATGGCTACACCTTC. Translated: CSAWTGNGYTF. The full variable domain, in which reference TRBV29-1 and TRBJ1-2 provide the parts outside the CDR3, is SAVISQKPSRDICQRGTSLTIQCQVDSQVTMMFWYRQQPGQSLTLIATANQGSEATYESGFVIDKFPISRPNLTFSTLTVSNMSPEDSSIYLCSAWTGNGYTFGSGTRLTVV.

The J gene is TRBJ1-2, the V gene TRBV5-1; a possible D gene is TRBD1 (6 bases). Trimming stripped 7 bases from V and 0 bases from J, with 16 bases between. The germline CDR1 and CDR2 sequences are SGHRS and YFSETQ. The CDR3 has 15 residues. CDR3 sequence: CASFPRDKTNYGYTF. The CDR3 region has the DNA TGCGCCAGCTTCCCCCGGGACAAAACTAACTATGGCTACACCTTC.

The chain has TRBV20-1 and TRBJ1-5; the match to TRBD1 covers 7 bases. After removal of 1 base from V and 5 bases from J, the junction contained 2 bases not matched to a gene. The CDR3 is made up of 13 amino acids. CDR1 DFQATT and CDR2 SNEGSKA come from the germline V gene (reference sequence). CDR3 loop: CSARVDRDQPQHF. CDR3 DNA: TGCAGTGCTAGAGTCGACAGGGATCAGCCCCAGCATTTT.